Shown below are 15 T cell receptor beta chains from a single sample sequenced in a study of T-cell memory formation after mild COVID-19. MiXCR, run by TCRdb on the 5' RACE reads, gives a single entry per CDR3 protein. This repertoire shows under 700,000 distinct CDR3 sequences, around 20% found once; its top ten account for around 13%. Sequencing used PBMCs or a T cell subset sorted from them (not recorded which). These receptors originate from an adult woman who had mild COVID-19 (a few samples of this study predate the infection). Cell type and time point are not known.

This clonotype was recorded at least ten times. The J gene is TRBJ2-5, the V gene TRBV7-2; D is possibly TRBD1 or TRBD2 (5 bases each). This CDR3 region has 14 residues. The ends were cut back, 1 base at V and 0 bases at J, with 6 bases in the middle. Germline CDR1 is SGHTA and CDR2 is FQGNSA. CDR3 sequence reads: CASSLGGDQETQYF. The CDR3 DNA reads as TGTGCCAGCAGCTTAGGAGGGGACCAAGAGACCCAGTACTTC.

The rearrangement joins TRBV7-9 to TRBJ1-1; D gene uncertain. Trimming took 1 base from V and 1 from J, leaving 10 bases between them. Germline V gives CDR1 SEHNR, CDR2 FQNEAQ (reference sequence). There are 15 residues in the CDR3. Here the CDR3 reads CASSLVNQANTEAFF. CDR3 bases: TGTGCCAGCAGCTTAGTTAATCAGGCGAACACTGAAGCTTTCTTT.

The rearrangement uses TRBV5-1 and TRBJ1-5; tentative D call: TRBD1 (6 bases). The CDR3 runs to 15 residues. The germline V gene encodes CDR1 SGHRS and CDR2 YFSETQ. With 4 bases removed from V and 5 bases from J, the gap between germline ends came to 16 bases. This CDR3 reads CASSPEGEAYQPQHF. In DNA, the CDR3 is TGCGCCAGCAGCCCCGAGGGGGAGGCTTATCAGCCCCAGCATTTT.

This chain connects TRBV2 to TRBJ2-4, with TRBD2 as a possible D gene (6 bases). Trimming removed 5 bases at V and 7 bases at J, with 15 bases between. Per the germline V gene, CDR1 is SNHLY and CDR2 is FYNNEI. The CDR3 length is 14 residues. DNA for the CDR3: TGTGCCAGCAGTCCCTGGAGGGACCGGAACATTCAGTACTTC. It translates to CASSPWRDRNIQYF. Drawing the rest from reference TRBV2 and TRBJ2-4, the complete variable domain is EPEVTQTPSHQVTQMGQEVILRCVPISNHLYFYWYRQILGQKVEFLVSFYNNEISEKSEIFDDQFSVERPDGSNFTLKIRSTKLEDSAMYFCASSPWRDRNIQYFGAGTRLSVL.

This CDR3 is CSALVAGGLTGELFF. The CDR3 DNA reads TGCAGTGCTCTAGTAGCGGGGGGGCTAACCGGGGAGCTGTTTTTT. The V gene is TRBV20-1, the J gene TRBJ2-2, with 11 bases matching TRBD2. V lost 5 bases to trimming and J lost 5 bases; unmatched junction nucleotides: 7. This CDR3 region has 15 residues. Looked up from germline, CDR1 is DFQATT and CDR2 is SNEGSKA (reference sequence).

The rearrangement joins TRBV5-6 to TRBJ2-3, with D unclear. Germline V gives CDR1 SGHDT, CDR2 YYEEEE. The V gene lost 1 base and the J gene lost 0 bases, with 6 bases spanning the gap. This CDR3 has 14 residues. As DNA, the CDR3 is TGTGCCAGCAGCTTGAGGTGGAGCACAGATACGCAGTATTTT. Translating gives CASSLRWSTDTQYF. Combining the CDR3 with reference TRBV5-6 and TRBJ2-3 gives the whole variable domain DAGVTQSPTHLIKTRGQQVTLRCSPKSGHDTVSWYQQALGQGPQFIFQYYEEEERQRGNFPDRFSGHQFPNYSSELNVNALLLGDSALYLCASSLRWSTDTQYFGPGTRLTVL.

The chain employs TRBV20-1 and TRBJ1-2, with D possibly matching TRBD1 (6 bases). Germline V gene data show CDR1 as DFQATT and CDR2 as SNEGSKA (reference sequence). The V end lost 3 bases, the J end lost 8 bases, and 13 bases lay between the germline ends. This CDR3 spans 12 amino acids. DNA for the CDR3: TGCAGTGCTAGCCCAAGGGGGGCCGGCTACACCTTC. Encoded protein: CSASPRGAGYTF.

The chain recombines TRBV20-1 with TRBJ2-5, with 11 nucleotides matching TRBD2. Germline lookup yields CDR1 DFQATT and CDR2 SNEGSKA (reference sequence). Losses at the gene ends were 0 bases for V and 0 bases for J; bases not matched to a gene: 9. This CDR3 has 18 amino acids. The CDR3 loop is CSARDTGLADSYQETQYF. The CDR3 DNA sequence: TGCAGTGCTAGAGATACGGGACTAGCGGATAGTTACCAAGAGACCCAGTACTTC.

V is TRBV3-1 and J is TRBJ2-4; the match to TRBD1 covers 9 bases. CDR3 length: 13 amino acids. Germline lookup yields CDR1 LGHDT and CDR2 YNNKEL (reference sequence). Trimming at V came to 8 bases and at J to 1 base, leaving 0 bases not matched to a gene. CDR3 residues: CASGTGAKNIQYF. CDR3 DNA: TGTGCCAGCGGGACAGGGGCCAAAAACATTCAGTACTTC.

This clonotype was observed a handful of times. The chain carries TRBV11-2 and TRBJ2-7; 8 nucleotides match TRBD1. This CDR3 comprises 17 residues. CDR1 and CDR2 (germline): SGHAT, FQNNGV. V shed 10 bases and J 3 bases; nucleotides not matched to a gene: 20. The CDR3 reads CATQDAPWTGRGYEQYF. Here the CDR3 DNA reads TGTGCCACCCAAGACGCCCCTTGGACAGGGCGCGGCTACGAGCAGTACTTC.

This clonotype was seen a few times. The J gene is TRBJ2-2, the V gene TRBV20-1; D uncertain. From germline, CDR1 is DFQATT and CDR2 SNEGSKA (reference sequence). V was clipped by 2 bases and J by 0 bases, with 7 bases between them. There are 14 residues in the CDR3. CDR3 coding DNA: TGCAGTGCTAGATCCTTTACGAACACCGGGGAGCTGTTTTTT. The encoded protein is CSARSFTNTGELFF.

This clonotype was seen only a few times. The chain employs TRBV20-1 and TRBJ1-4; D gene unclear. CDR1 and CDR2 (germline): DFQATT, SNEGSKA (reference sequence). V was shortened by 5 bases and J by 8 bases, with 9 bases between the two germline ends. CDR3 length equals 11 residues. The CDR3 DNA is TGCAGTGCTCAGACATCCGAAAAACTGTTTTTT. It codes for CSAQTSEKLFF.

V is TRBV4-2 and J is TRBJ1-5; TRBD1 matches at 7 bases. Germline CDR1 and CDR2: LGHNA and YNFKEQ. V trimming: 3 bases; J trimming: 4 bases; junction bases outside the gene matches: 9. This CDR3 region has 16 residues. The CDR3 loop reads CASSQDTGAMNQPQHF. In DNA, the CDR3 is TGTGCCAGCAGCCAGGATACAGGGGCGATGAATCAGCCCCAGCATTTT.

This clonotype appeared a few times. The chain recombines TRBV5-6 with TRBJ2-2, with 9 bases identical to TRBD2. The V and J ends lost 0 bases and 4 bases, in that order; junction bases with no gene match: 4. The CDR3 covers 16 residues. The germline V gene encodes CDR1 SGHDT and CDR2 YYEEEE. The chain's CDR3 is CASSLGLAEFTGELFF. CDR3 nucleotide sequence: TGTGCCAGCAGCTTGGGACTAGCGGAATTCACCGGGGAGCTGTTTTTT.

The sample holds a few counts of this clonotype. V and J are TRBV6-5 and TRBJ1-2, with 9 positions matching TRBD1. V gave up 5 bases and J gave up 2 bases; unmatched junction bases: 15. CDR1 is MNHEY, CDR2 SVGAGI, per germline. This CDR3 is built from 18 residues. The CDR3 coding sequence is TGTGCCAGCAGTCCCCGGGGACAGGGAAGTCTCCGAAACTATGGCTACACCTTC. Residues: CASSPRGQGSLRNYGYTF.